Included here is one TCR beta chain sequence, with context. The antigen is not known. This CDR3 spans 13 amino acids. CDR1 and CDR2 from the germline V gene are MDHEN and SYDVKM. Trimming took off 6 bases at V and 11 bases at J, with 19 bases between the two ends. The data derive from a study of cytomegalovirus exposure and HLA in healthy donors. Study background: Early on, a data release was issued that held about 85 million unique TCRs from HLA-typed donors.

The PCR made use of 60 Vbeta and 13 Jbeta primers. Measured with immunoSEQ multiplex PCR; TCRdb has only the in-frame clones, and not every one. The sample has about 90,000 clones, around 79% seen once. The study, taken as a whole, reports: Rates of TCR association differed by HLA locus in a later analysis, with DRB1 highest and HLA-C lowest. In the analysis, some V segments, TRBV6-2 and TRBV6-3 included, were excluded as indistinguishable. Upon later analysis, HLA-associated TCR beta chains proved more clonally expanded than other, equally common chains.

The J gene is TRBJ2-5, the V gene TRBV28; D perhaps matches TRBD1 (6 bases). The TCR comes from a woman between 40 and 55 years old in good health and CMV-seropositive. The sample consisted of PBMCs. In DNA, the CDR3 is TGTGCCAGCAGCGGCGGCAGGGGTATTGAGCAGTACTTC. As protein: CASSGGRGIEQYF.